The 4 T cell receptor beta chains presented below share a single source sample, sequenced in a study of T cells in Graves' hyperthyroidism and ophthalmopathy. TCR beta CDR3 region amplification was performed from RNA transcripts. HTBI primers were the set used in a first-round RT-PCR of the TCR CDR3. Each CDR3 protein is one row after TCRdb ran MiXCR on the multiplex PCR reads. The data contain some 150,000 distinct CDR3 sequences, approximately 20% of them singletons. Sample: blood. The origin of the receptors is a woman aged 50 to 60 with Graves' hyperthyroidism that later progressed to Graves' ophthalmopathy.

This clonotype was counted many times. The gene calls are TRBV18 and TRBJ1-6; TRBD1 matches 10 bases. The CDR3 totals 16 residues. With V trimmed by 2 bases and J by 8 bases, 6 bases remained unmatched. Germline V gives CDR1 KGHSH, CDR2 LQKENI. The CDR3 is CASSPKGTGVHSPLHF. In DNA, the CDR3 is TGTGCCAGCTCACCAAAAGGGACAGGGGTTCATTCACCCCTCCACTTT.

The chain links TRBV9 to TRBJ2-1; 8 bases agree with TRBD1. The CDR3 has 16 amino acids. Looked up from germline, CDR1 is SGDLS and CDR2 is YYNGEE. V was pared by 0 bases and J by 5 bases, with 7 bases of the junction left unmatched. The CDR3 spells CASSVGSDRGNNEQFF. The DNA of the CDR3 is TGTGCCAGCAGCGTAGGTTCCGACAGGGGAAACAATGAGCAGTTCTTC.

This clonotype has a handful of counts. The chain carries TRBV7-6 and TRBJ2-3; TRBD2 matches 14 bases. With 5 bases clipped from V and 6 bases from J, the junction kept 10 bases outside the gene matches. The CDR3 contains 17 residues. Germline V gene lookup returns CDR1 SGHVS and CDR2 FNYEAQ. In DNA, the CDR3 is TGTGCCAGCAGCAAAGGGACTAGCGGGAGATTGTGGGATACGCAGTATTTT. Amino acid sequence: CASSKGTSGRLWDTQYF.

This clonotype was counted at least ten times. V is TRBV6-1 and J is TRBJ2-1, with 9 nucleotides matching TRBD2. V dropped 2 bases and J dropped 7; count of bases not matched to a gene: 9. The CDR3 is made up of 16 amino acids. The germline gives CDR1 MNHNS, CDR2 SASEGT. CDR3 sequence (DNA): TGTGCCAGCAGTGAACGGGGCGGGAGGGCAAGAAATGAGCAGTTCTTC. This translates into CASSERGGRARNEQFF.